This TCR beta chain appears in the sequencing data of a study of cytomegalovirus exposure and HLA in healthy donors. Study context: Across about 400 genotyped donors, around 82% landed in the Caucasian-associated ancestry cluster. Findings of the study overall: It was approximately 150 TCR beta chains that were listed as cytomegalovirus-associated.

This clone was observed once. Its target is unknown. Use of 60 Vbeta and 13 Jbeta primers characterized the PCR. The method was immunoSEQ multiplex PCR; TCRdb's version includes in-frame clones alone and lacks a portion of them. The sample shows some 150,000 clones, roughly two thirds of them seen only once. Trimming stripped 3 bases from V and 2 bases from J, with 19 bases between. Germline-derived CDR1 and CDR2 are SQVTM and ANQGSEA. The CDR3 loop spans 16 amino acids. The sequence came from a woman in her thirties in good health and CMV-seronegative. The V gene is TRBV29-1, the J gene TRBJ2-5; weak D call: TRBD2 (7 bases). The sample comprised PBMCs. The CDR3 sequence: CSVDRGGVRGQETQYF. CDR3 sequence (DNA): TGCAGCGTTGACAGGGGAGGGGTGAGGGGGCAAGAGACCCAGTACTTC.